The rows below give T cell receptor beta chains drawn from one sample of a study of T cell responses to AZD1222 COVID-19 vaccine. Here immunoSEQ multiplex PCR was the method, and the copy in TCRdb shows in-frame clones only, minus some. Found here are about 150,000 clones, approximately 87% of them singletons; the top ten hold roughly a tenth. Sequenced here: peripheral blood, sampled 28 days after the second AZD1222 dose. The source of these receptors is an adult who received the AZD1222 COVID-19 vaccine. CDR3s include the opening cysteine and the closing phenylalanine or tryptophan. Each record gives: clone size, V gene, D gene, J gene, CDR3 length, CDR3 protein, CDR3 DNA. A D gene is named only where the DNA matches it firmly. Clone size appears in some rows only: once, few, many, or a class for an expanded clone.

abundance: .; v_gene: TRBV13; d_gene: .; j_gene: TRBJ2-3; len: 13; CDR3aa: CATGTLSTDTQYF; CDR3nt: TGTGCCACCGGGACTCTGAGCACAGATACGCAGTATTTT
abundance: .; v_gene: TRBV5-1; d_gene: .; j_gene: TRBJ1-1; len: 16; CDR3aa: CASSLAGGGVNTEAFF; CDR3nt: TGCGCCAGCAGCTTGGCTGGGGGCGGGGTGAACACTGAAGCTTTCTTT
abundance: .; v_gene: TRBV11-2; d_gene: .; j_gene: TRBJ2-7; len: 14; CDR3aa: CASSFPPTSYEQYF; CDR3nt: TGTGCCAGCAGCTTCCCCCCTACTTCCTACGAGCAGTACTTC
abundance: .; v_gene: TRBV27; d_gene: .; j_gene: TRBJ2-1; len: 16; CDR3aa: CASSSAGGEERNEQFF; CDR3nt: TGTGCCAGCAGTTCCGCGGGTGGTGAGGAACGGAATGAGCAGTTCTTC
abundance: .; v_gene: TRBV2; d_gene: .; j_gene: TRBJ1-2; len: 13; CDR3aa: CASSEPDSYGYTF; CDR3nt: TGTGCCAGCAGTGAACCAGACAGCTATGGCTACACCTTC
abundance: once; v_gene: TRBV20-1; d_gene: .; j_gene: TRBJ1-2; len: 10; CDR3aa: CSATYVGYTF; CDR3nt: TGCAGTGCCACCTACGTAGGCTACACCTTC
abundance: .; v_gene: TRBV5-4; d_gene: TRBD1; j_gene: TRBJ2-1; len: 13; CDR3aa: CASSTQGAGEQFF; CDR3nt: TGTGCCAGCAGCACGCAGGGGGCCGGGGAGCAGTTCTTC
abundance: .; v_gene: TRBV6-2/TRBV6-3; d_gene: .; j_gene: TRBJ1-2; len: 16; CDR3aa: CASSYSRLMTNYGYTF; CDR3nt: TGTGCCAGCAGTTACTCAAGACTGATGACTAACTATGGCTACACCTTC
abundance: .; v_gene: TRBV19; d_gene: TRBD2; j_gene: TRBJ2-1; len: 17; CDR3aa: CASSTQRLAGENNEQFF; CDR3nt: TGTGCCAGTAGTACCCAAAGACTAGCGGGAGAAAACAATGAGCAGTTCTTC
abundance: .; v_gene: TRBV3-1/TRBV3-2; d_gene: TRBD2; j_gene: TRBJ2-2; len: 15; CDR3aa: CASSPGLAGTGELFF; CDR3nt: TGTGCCAGCAGCCCGGGACTAGCGGGGACCGGGGAGCTGTTTTTT
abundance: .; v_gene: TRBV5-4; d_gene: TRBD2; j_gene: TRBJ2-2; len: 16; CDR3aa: CASSPGGGLNTGELFF; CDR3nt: TGTGCCAGCAGCCCGGGAGGGGGGCTCAACACCGGGGAGCTGTTTTTT
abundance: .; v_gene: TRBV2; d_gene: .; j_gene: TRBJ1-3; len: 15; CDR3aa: CASSDGARSGNTIYF; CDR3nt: TGTGCCAGCAGTGACGGAGCTCGGAGTGGAAACACCATATATTTT
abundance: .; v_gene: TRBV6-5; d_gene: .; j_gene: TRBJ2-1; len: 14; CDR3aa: CASSSDGVVNEQFF; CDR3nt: TGTGCCAGCAGTTCCGACGGAGTTGTCAATGAGCAGTTCTTC
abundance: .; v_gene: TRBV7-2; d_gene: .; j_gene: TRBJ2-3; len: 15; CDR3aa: CASSINSGVGDTQYF; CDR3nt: TGTGCCAGCAGCATAAATTCGGGAGTGGGAGATACGCAGTATTTT
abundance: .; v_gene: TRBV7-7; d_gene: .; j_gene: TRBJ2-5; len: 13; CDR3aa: CASSLNRQETQYF; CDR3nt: TGTGCTAGCAGCTTAAACAGGCAAGAGACCCAGTACTTC
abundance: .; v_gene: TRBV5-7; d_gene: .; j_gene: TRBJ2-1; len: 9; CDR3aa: CAGGLREFF; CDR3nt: TGTGCCGGCGGACTAAGGGAGTTCTTC
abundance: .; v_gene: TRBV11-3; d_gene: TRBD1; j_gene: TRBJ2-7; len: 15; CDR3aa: CASSPVGTGSNEQYF; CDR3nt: TGTGCCAGCAGCCCAGTGGGGACAGGGTCCAACGAGCAGTACTTC
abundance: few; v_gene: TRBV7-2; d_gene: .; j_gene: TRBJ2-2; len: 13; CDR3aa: CASSSREAGELFF; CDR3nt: TGTGCCAGCAGCTCCCGTGAGGCCGGGGAGCTGTTTTTT
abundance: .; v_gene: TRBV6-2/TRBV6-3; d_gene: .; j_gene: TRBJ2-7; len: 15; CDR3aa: CASSYGTSELYEQYF; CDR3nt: TGTGCCAGCAGTTACGGTACTAGTGAACTTTACGAGCAGTACTTC
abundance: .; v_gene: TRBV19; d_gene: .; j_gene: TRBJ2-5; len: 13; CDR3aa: CASSIGGVETQYF; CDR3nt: TGTGCCAGTAGTATTGGAGGGGTCGAGACCCAGTACTTC
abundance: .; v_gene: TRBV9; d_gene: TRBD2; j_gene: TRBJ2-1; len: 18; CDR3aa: CASSVVSTSGSYNNEQFF; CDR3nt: TGTGCCAGCAGCGTAGTTTCGACTAGCGGGAGTTATAACAATGAGCAGTTCTTC
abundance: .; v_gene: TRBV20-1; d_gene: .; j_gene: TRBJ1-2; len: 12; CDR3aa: CSARGGWEGYTF; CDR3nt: TGCAGTGCTCGTGGGGGTTGGGAAGGCTACACCTTC
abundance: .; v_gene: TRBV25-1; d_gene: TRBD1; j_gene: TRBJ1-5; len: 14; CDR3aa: CASSKQGVLQPQHF; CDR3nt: TGTGCCAGCAGTAAACAGGGGGTACTCCAGCCCCAGCATTTT
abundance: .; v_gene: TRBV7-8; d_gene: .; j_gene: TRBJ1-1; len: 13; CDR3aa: CASSDRSGTEAFF; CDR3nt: TGTGCCAGCAGCGATCGGTCCGGTACTGAAGCTTTCTTT
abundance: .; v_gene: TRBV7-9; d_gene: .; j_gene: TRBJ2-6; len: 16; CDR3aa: CASSLWGDSGANVLTF; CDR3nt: TGTGCCAGCAGTTTATGGGGGGACTCTGGGGCCAACGTCCTGACTTTC
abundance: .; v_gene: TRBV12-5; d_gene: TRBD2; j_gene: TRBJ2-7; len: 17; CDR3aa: CASGFLPWRGSSYEQYF; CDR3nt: TGTGCTAGTGGTTTCCTCCCATGGCGGGGGAGCTCCTACGAGCAGTACTTC
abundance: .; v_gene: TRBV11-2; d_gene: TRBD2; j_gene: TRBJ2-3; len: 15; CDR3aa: CASSPRRDYSDTQYF; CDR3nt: TGTGCCAGCAGCCCTAGAAGGGACTACTCGGATACGCAGTATTTT
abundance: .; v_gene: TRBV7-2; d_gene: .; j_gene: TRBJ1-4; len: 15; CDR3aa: CASSPPGTSGLKLFF; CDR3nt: TGTGCCAGCAGCCCTCCCGGGACCTCTGGCCTAAAACTGTTTTTT
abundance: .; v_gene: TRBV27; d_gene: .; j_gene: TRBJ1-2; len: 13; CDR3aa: CASRDTANYGYTF; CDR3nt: TGTGCCAGTCGGGACACAGCTAACTATGGCTACACCTTC
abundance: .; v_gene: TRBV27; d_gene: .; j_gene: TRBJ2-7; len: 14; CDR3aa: CASSSFKGVLGQYF; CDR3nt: TGTGCCAGCAGTTCGTTTAAAGGGGTACTAGGGCAGTACTTC
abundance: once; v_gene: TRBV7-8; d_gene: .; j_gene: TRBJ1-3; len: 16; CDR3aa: CASSSSDTSSGNTIYF; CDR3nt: TGTGCCAGCAGCTCGTCGGACACGAGCTCTGGAAACACCATATATTTT